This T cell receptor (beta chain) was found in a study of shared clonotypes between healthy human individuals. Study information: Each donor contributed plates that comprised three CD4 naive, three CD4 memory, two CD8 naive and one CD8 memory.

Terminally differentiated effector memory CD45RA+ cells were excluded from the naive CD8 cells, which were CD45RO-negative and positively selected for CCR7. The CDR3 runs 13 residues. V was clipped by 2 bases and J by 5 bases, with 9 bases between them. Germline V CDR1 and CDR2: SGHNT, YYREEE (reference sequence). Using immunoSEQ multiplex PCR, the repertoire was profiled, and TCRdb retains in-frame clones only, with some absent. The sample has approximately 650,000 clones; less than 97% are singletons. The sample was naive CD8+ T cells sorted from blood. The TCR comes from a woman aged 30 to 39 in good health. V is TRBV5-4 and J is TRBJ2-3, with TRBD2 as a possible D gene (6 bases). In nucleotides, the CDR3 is TGTGCCAGCAGCTTTTCGGGAGAAGATACGCAGTATTTT. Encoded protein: CASSFSGEDTQYF.